This T cell receptor (beta chain) was obtained from a study of CD8 T cells in ankylosing spondylitis. Germline values: CDR1 GTSNPN, CDR2 SVGIG (reference sequence). The CDR3 has 14 residues. V lost 2 bases and J 5 bases, leaving 13 bases between the germline ends. Study-level results: A motif in TCR beta, a set of roughly eight highly homologous variants, appeared characteristic of ankylosing spondylitis blood. Prior work had noted some motif variants in reactive arthritis blood and synovial fluid. Reported data indicate significant enrichment of disease-linked clones within matched ankylosing spondylitis synovial fluid.

Details on this clonotype: Its antigen remains unknown.

As the method for making TCR beta libraries, quantitative 5'-RACE with molecular barcodes was used. TCRdb itself ran the 5' RACE reads through MiXCR, one entry per CDR3 protein. This sample carries approximately 300,000 distinct CDR3 sequences, 20% to 25% of them seen once, and the ten largest clones take roughly 4%. The J gene is TRBJ2-4, the V gene TRBV30, with D maybe TRBD1 (6 bases). The sequence derives from a female donor with ankylosing spondylitis or in good health (not recorded which). Sequenced input: blood, either unsorted or a sorted T cell fraction (not recorded which). The CDR3 nucleotides are TGTGCCTGGAGTTGGCAGGGGAACCAAAACATTCAGTACTTC. The encoded protein is CAWSWQGNQNIQYF. The entire variable domain, with the rest obtained from reference TRBV30 and TRBJ2-4, is as follows: SQTIHQWPATLVQPVGSPLSLECTVEGTSNPNLYWYRQAAGRGLQLLFYSVGIGQISSEVPQNLSASRPQDRQFILSSKKLLLSDSGFYLCAWSWQGNQNIQYFGAGTRLSVL.